One sample yielded the 21 T cell receptor beta chains listed below, sequenced in a study of blood T cell repertoires in COVID-19. Produced via immunoSEQ multiplex PCR; TCRdb's table is partial and in-frame only. Of approximately 440,000 clones listed, approximately 89% are singletons. Sequenced: peripheral blood. The receptors come from a woman aged 50 to 60 with COVID-19, enrolled during active disease.

The chain combines TRBV18 with TRBJ2-2; the match to TRBD2 covers 8 bases. The trim removed 3 bases at V and 4 bases at J, leaving 10 bases unmatched. The CDR3 loop spans 17 amino acids. CDR1 and CDR2 from the germline V gene are KGHSH and LQKENI. CDR3: CASSPSSGAPITGELFF. The CDR3 DNA reads as TGTGCCAGCTCACCCAGTAGCGGGGCCCCCATCACCGGGGAGCTGTTTTTT.

This chain links TRBV5-1 with TRBJ1-1; D unresolved. V was clipped by 0 bases and J by 1 base, with 10 bases between them. The CDR3 length is 15 residues. Germline V lookup: CDR1 SGHRS, CDR2 YFSETQ. The DNA for the CDR3 is TGCGCCAGCAGCTTGGCGGGAATGGGGAACACTGAAGCTTTCTTT. Translation: CASSLAGMGNTEAFF. The variable domain in full, completed from reference TRBV5-1 and TRBJ1-1, reads KAGVTQTPRYLIKTRGQQVTLSCSPISGHRSVSWYQQTPGQGLQFLFEYFSETQRNKGNFPGRFSGRQFSNSRSEMNVSTLELGDSALYLCASSLAGMGNTEAFFGQGTRLTVV.

This chain joins TRBV21-1 and TRBJ2-1; the table's D call TRBD2 went unverified against the DNA. TRBV21-1 is given as a pseudogene. This CDR3 has 15 amino acids. The CDR3 reads CASSLRGGWHNEQFF. The DNA of the CDR3 is TGTGCCAGCAGCCTTCGGGGAGGGTGGCACAATGAGCAGTTCTTC.

This clone has more than one count but fewer than ten. The V gene is TRBV2, the J gene TRBJ2-7; 11 bases match TRBD1. The CDR3 runs to 15 residues. Germline assignment: CDR1 SNHLY and CDR2 FYNNEI. V was pared by 6 bases and J by 1 base, with 5 bases of the junction left unmatched. As DNA, the CDR3 is TGTGCCAGCAGATATGGACAGGGGGCATCCTACGAGCAGTACTTC. Translated, it gives CASRYGQGASYEQYF.

This sequence joins TRBV13 and TRBJ2-3; 10 bases are a match to TRBD2. In germline, CDR1 is PRHDT, CDR2 FYEKMQ (reference sequence). The CDR3 totals 17 residues. V trimming: 5 bases; J trimming: 0 bases; junction bases outside the gene matches: 8. CDR3 protein: CASSLSTSGPSTDTQYF. CDR3 DNA sequence: TGTGCCAGCAGCCTTTCGACTAGCGGGCCTAGCACAGATACGCAGTATTTT.

This clone was counted a single time. The chain carries TRBV7-9 and TRBJ2-7, with TRBD1 matching 10 bases. Germline loops: CDR1 SEHNR, CDR2 FQNEAQ (reference sequence). This CDR3 is 15 amino acids long. V gave up 4 bases and J gave up 6 bases; unmatched junction bases: 9. The CDR3 loop reads CASSSRDRGYLEQYF. The CDR3 nucleotides read TGTGCCAGCAGCTCACGGGACAGGGGATATCTCGAGCAGTACTTC.

The chain links TRBV9 to TRBJ2-3, with D perhaps TRBD2 (5 bases). Trimming shortened V by 7 bases and J by 9 bases, and 9 bases separated the two germline ends. Per the germline V gene, CDR1 is SGDLS and CDR2 is YYNGEE. This CDR3 contains 10 residues. The CDR3 DNA sequence: TGTGCCAGCGGGTCGGGGACGCAGTATTTT. This sequence encodes CASGSGTQYF.

This rearrangement joins TRBV9 to TRBJ1-2, with 7 bases identical to TRBD1. The V gene's germline CDR1 is SGDLS and CDR2 YYNGEE. The CDR3 totals 18 residues. Trimming took 4 bases from V and 6 from J; bases not matched to a gene: 21. The DNA of the CDR3 is TGTGCCAGCAGCCATAACATCAAAGGAGACAGGGAGTTAGATGGCTACACCTTC. This gives the protein CASSHNIKGDRELDGYTF.

This sequence joins TRBV29-1 and TRBJ2-7, with 8 bases fitting TRBD2. Germline loops: CDR1 SQVTM, CDR2 ANQGSEA. V lost 7 bases to trimming and J lost 1 base; unmatched junction nucleotides: 12. This CDR3 is built from 15 residues. The CDR3 region is CSASGERGPSYEQYF. The CDR3, as DNA: TGCAGCGCCTCCGGGGAGCGGGGGCCTTCCTACGAGCAGTACTTC.

CDR3 region: CASSLVGPVNTEAFF. As DNA, the CDR3 is TGCGCCAGCAGCTTGGTGGGGCCGGTGAACACTGAAGCTTTCTTT. This rearrangement joins TRBV5-1 to TRBJ1-1; maybe TRBD1 (5 bases). CDR3 length: 15 residues. Trimming took off 0 bases at V and 0 bases at J, with 9 bases between the two ends. CDR1 is SGHRS, CDR2 YFSETQ, per germline.

This rearrangement joins TRBV18 to TRBJ1-1, with 9 nucleotides matching TRBD1. The trim removed 3 bases at V and 1 base at J, leaving 18 bases unmatched. The CDR3 extends over 20 amino acids. Germline V CDR1 and CDR2: KGHSH, LQKENI. For the CDR3, the DNA is TGTGCCAGCTCACCGAGGGGAGTGGACAGGGGTGTCTTAGCGAACACTGAAGCTTTCTTT. Encoded protein: CASSPRGVDRGVLANTEAFF.

V is TRBV7-2 and J is TRBJ1-2, with D hard to call. This CDR3 contains 14 residues. V shed 5 bases and J shed 5 bases, with 15 bases lying between them. CDR1 is SGHTA, CDR2 FQGNSA, per germline. The CDR3 sequence is CASSGRPEGYGYTF. The CDR3 DNA reads TGTGCCAGCAGCGGTCGCCCCGAGGGTTATGGCTACACCTTC.

The V and J genes are TRBV11-2 and TRBJ2-2, with D perhaps TRBD1 (6 bases). The length of the CDR3 is 16 residues. Trimming pared 4 bases from V and 4 bases from J, leaving 16 bases between. CDR1 and CDR2 from the germline V gene are SGHAT and FQNNGV. For the CDR3, the DNA is TGTGCCAGCAGCTCCAGGGGTGGGCCGGGCACCGGGGAGCTGTTTTTT. The encoded protein is CASSSRGGPGTGELFF.

This clone was seen a few times. The chain has TRBV5-1 and TRBJ1-1; D might be TRBD1 (5 bases). The CDR3 consists of 14 residues. Germline V gene lookup returns CDR1 SGHRS and CDR2 YFSETQ. V lost 3 bases and J 3 bases, leaving 12 bases between the germline ends. The CDR3: CASSSGGGDTEAFF. The CDR3 DNA is TGCGCCAGCAGCTCTGGCGGGGGAGACACTGAAGCTTTCTTT.

This clone occurred a few times. The rearrangement joins TRBV7-8 to TRBJ1-2; D unclear. The CDR3 covers 11 residues. CDR1 is SGHVS, CDR2 FQNEAQ, per germline. V was cut by 4 bases and J by 6 bases, with 6 bases left in between. In DNA form, the CDR3 reads TGTGCCAGCAGCTACGGGGATGGCTACACCTTC. Residues: CASSYGDGYTF.

This chain uses TRBV6-6 with TRBJ1-5; D is unclear. The germline V and J ends were trimmed by 5 bases and 3 bases, with 20 bases remaining between them. Germline V CDR1 and CDR2: MNHNY, SVGAGI (reference sequence). This CDR3 has 17 residues. CDR3 protein: CASSQFRHPRPNQPQHF. Written as DNA, the CDR3 is TGTGCCAGCAGTCAATTTCGACACCCTCGGCCCAATCAGCCCCAGCATTTT.

V and J are TRBV6-5 and TRBJ1-1; D remains ambiguous. CDR3 size: 12 residues. V gave up 6 bases and J gave up 5 bases, with 10 bases separating them. From germline, CDR1 is MNHEY and CDR2 SVGAGI. As DNA, the CDR3 is TGTGCCAGCAGACGGAGGGATACTGAAGCTTTCTTT. Translation: CASRRRDTEAFF.

The sample holds one count of this clone. This chain links TRBV15 with TRBJ1-5; D perhaps matches TRBD1 (6 bases). The germline V and J ends were trimmed by 8 bases and 4 bases, with 12 bases remaining between them. Germline values: CDR1 LNHNV, CDR2 YYDKDF (reference sequence). The CDR3 has 13 residues. The CDR3: CATRQVPNQPQHF. The CDR3 bases are TGTGCCACCCGACAGGTCCCGAATCAGCCCCAGCATTTT.

The rearrangement joins TRBV7-9 to TRBJ1-2, with 7 bases matching TRBD1. This CDR3 has 13 amino acids. The V segment lost 4 bases and the J segment 7 bases; nucleotides outside the gene matches: 6. Germline V lookup: CDR1 SEHNR, CDR2 FQNEAQ (reference sequence). The CDR3: CASSSQGVRGYTF. The CDR3 bases are TGTGCCAGCAGCTCCCAGGGGGTTCGTGGCTACACCTTC.

This clone turned up a few times. The rearrangement uses TRBV29-1 and TRBJ1-1, with a weak D call TRBD1 (6 bases). The germline V and J ends were trimmed by 6 bases and 5 bases, with 19 bases remaining between them. The germline V gene has CDR1 SQVTM and CDR2 ANQGSEA. This CDR3 has 14 residues. The CDR3 sequence: CSVQADSLGTEAFF. DNA for the CDR3: TGCAGCGTCCAAGCGGACAGCCTTGGGACTGAAGCTTTCTTT.

A word on this clone: This sample includes further DNA sequences coding for the same CDR3. The chain has TRBV30 and TRBJ1-2; D remains ambiguous. The length of the CDR3 is 11 residues. The V gene lost 1 base and the J gene lost 4 bases, with 4 bases spanning the gap. Germline V lookup: CDR1 GTSNPN, CDR2 SVGIG (reference sequence). Here the CDR3 reads CAWSALYGYTF. CDR3 coding DNA: TGTGCCTGGAGTGCTCTCTATGGCTACACCTTC.